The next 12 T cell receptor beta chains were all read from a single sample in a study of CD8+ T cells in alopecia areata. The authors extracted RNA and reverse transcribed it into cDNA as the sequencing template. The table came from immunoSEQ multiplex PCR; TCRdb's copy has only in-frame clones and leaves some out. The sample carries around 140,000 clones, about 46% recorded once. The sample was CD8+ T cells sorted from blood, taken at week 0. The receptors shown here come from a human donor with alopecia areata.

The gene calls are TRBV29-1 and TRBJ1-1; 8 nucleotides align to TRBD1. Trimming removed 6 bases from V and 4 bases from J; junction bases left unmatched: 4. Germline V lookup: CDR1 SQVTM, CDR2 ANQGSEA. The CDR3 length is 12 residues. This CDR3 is CSVDRDRTEAFF. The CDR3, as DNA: TGCAGCGTGGACAGGGATCGCACTGAAGCTTTCTTT.

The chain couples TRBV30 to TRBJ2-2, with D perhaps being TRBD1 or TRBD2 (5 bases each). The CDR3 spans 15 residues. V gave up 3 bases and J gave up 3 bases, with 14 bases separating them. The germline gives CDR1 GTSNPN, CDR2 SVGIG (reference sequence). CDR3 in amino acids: CAWSRPGRDTGELFF. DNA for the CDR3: TGTGCCTGGAGCCGGCCAGGGCGGGACACCGGGGAGCTGTTTTTT.

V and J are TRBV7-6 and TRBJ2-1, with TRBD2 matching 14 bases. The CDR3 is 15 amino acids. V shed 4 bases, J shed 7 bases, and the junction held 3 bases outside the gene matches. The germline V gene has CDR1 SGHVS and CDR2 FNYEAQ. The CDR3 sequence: CASSSGTSGGNEQFF. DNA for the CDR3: TGTGCCAGCAGCTCTGGGACTAGCGGGGGAAATGAGCAGTTCTTC.

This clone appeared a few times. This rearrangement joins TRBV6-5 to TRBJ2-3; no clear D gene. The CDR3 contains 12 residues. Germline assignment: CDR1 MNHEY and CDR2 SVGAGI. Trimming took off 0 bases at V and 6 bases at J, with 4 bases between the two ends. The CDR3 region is CASSYSKDTQYF. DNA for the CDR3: TGTGCCAGCAGTTACTCGAAGGATACGCAGTATTTT.

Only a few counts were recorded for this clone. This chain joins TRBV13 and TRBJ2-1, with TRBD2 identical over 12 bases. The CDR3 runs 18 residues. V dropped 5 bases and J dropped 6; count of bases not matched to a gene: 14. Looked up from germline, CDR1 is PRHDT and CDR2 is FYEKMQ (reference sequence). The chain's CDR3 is CASSLGLAGFGMGNEQFF. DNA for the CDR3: TGTGCCAGCAGCCTCGGACTAGCGGGGTTCGGGATGGGCAATGAGCAGTTCTTC.

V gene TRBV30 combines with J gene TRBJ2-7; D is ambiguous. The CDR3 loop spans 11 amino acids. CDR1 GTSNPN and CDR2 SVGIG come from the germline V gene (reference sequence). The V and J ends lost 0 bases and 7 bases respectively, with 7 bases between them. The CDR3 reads CAWSVMAEQYF. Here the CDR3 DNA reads TGTGCCTGGAGTGTAATGGCAGAGCAGTACTTC.

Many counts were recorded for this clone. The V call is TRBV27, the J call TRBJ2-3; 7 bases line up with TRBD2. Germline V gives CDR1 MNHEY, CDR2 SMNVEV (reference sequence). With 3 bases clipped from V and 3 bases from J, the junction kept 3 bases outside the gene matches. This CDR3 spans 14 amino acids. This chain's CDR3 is CASSLFGGTDTQYF. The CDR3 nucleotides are TGTGCCAGCAGTTTGTTCGGGGGGACAGATACGCAGTATTTT.

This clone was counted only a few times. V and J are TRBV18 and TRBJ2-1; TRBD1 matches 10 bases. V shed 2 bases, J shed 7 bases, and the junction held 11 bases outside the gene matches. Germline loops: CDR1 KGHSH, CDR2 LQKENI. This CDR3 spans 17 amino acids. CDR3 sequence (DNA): TGTGCCAGCTCACCAATCGGGACAGGGGAAGTCGGAAATGAGCAGTTCTTC. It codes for CASSPIGTGEVGNEQFF.

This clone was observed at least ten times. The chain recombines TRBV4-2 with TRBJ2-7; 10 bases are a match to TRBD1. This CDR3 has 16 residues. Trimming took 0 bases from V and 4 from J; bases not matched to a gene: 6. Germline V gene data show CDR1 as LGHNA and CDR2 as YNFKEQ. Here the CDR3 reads CASSQEGTGEGYEQYF. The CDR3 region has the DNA TGTGCCAGCAGCCAAGAGGGGACAGGGGAAGGGTACGAGCAGTACTTC.

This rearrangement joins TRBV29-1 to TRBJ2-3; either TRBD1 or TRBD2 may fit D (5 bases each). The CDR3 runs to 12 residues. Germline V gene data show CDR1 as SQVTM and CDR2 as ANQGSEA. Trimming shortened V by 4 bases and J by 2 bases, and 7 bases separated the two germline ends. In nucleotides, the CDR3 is TGCAGCGTTGGGGACGCCACAGATACGCAGTATTTT. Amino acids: CSVGDATDTQYF.

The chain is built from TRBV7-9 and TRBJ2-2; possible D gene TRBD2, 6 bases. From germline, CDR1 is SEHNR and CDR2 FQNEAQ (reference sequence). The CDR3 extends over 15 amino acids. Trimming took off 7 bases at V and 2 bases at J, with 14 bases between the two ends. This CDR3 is CASIGGGENTGELFF. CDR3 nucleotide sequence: TGTGCCAGCATAGGTGGCGGGGAAAACACCGGGGAGCTGTTTTTT.

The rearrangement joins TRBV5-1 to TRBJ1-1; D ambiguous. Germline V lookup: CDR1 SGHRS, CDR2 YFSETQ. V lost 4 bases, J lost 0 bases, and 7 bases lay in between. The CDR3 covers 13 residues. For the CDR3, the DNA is TGCGCCAGCAGCGGGGAAATGAACACTGAAGCTTTCTTT. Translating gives CASSGEMNTEAFF.